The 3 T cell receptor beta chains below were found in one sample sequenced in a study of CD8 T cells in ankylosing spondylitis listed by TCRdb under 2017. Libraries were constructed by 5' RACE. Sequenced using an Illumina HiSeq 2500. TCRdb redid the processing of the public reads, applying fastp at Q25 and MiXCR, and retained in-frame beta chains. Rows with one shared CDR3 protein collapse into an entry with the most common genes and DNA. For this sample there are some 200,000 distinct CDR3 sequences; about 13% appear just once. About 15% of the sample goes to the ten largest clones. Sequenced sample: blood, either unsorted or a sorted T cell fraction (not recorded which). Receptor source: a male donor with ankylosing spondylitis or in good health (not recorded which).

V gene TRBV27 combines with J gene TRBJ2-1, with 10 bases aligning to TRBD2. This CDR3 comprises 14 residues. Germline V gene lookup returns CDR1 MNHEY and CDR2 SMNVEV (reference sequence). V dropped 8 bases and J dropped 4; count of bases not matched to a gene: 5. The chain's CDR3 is CASDRAGGYNEQFF. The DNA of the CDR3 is TGTGCCAGCGACCGAGCGGGAGGGTACAATGAGCAGTTCTTC.

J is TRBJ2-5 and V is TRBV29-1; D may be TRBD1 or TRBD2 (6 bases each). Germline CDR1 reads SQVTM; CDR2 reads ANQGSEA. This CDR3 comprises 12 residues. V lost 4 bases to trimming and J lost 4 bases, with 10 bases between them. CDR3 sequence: CSVVEGGETQYF. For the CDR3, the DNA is TGCAGCGTTGTCGAGGGGGGAGAGACCCAGTACTTC.

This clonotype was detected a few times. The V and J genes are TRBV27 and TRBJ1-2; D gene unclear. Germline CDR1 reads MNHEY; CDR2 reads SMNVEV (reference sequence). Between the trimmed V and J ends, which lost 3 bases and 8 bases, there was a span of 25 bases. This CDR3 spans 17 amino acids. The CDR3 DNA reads TGTGCCAGCAGTTTTACCCCTTGGCGTTCTGGACTGGGAGGCTACACCTTC. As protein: CASSFTPWRSGLGGYTF.